The present TCR beta chain was sequenced within a study of T cell repertoires in cytomegalovirus infection. Looking at the study overall: Public signatures in TCR beta pointed to CMV infection and matching HLA type. Study-level findings and limits: In two of eight donors, the top clonotype was HLA-C-restricted CMV-specific. Summed frequency of public TCR beta families distinguished CMV carriers with the relevant HLA.

Trimming shortened V by 5 bases and J by 2 bases, and 9 bases separated the two germline ends. This CDR3 spans 13 amino acids. Germline CDR1 SGHTA, CDR2 FQGNSA. This clonotype appeared many times. Its specificity is not known. This may be a read error, as it is one base from a much larger clone. TCRdb re-called the reads with MiXCR, one entry per CDR3 protein. Among some 300,000 distinct CDR3 sequences listed, about 9.1% were seen once. The chain uses TRBV7-2 and TRBJ1-2, with D maybe TRBD1 (5 bases). The sample comprised PBMCs. The TCR was taken from a human donor in good health (CMV status not recorded). Some clones in this sample may be carry-over from other donors' samples. The CDR3 protein is CASSPQENYGYTF. CDR3 nucleotide sequence: TGTGCCAGCAGCCCACAGGAAAACTATGGCTACACCTTC.